The 28 T cell receptor beta chains given below trace back to one sample, sequenced in a study of T cell changes during pregnancy in multiple sclerosis. Some clones are missing from TCRdb's copy, which holds only in-frame ones; the method was immunoSEQ multiplex PCR. The sample records about 44,000 clones, about 96% being singletons. The material was peripheral blood, obtained in the second trimester of pregnancy. All receptors derive from a female donor with multiple sclerosis, enrolled in a pregnancy study.

The table lists this clone with a count of one. The chain employs TRBV19 and TRBJ2-7; TRBD1 agrees at 10 bases. Trimming cost V 5 bases and J 2 bases; bases outside gene matches: 6. This CDR3 spans 15 amino acids. CDR1 and CDR2 (germline): LNHDA, SQIVND (reference sequence). CDR3 in DNA: TGTGCCAGTAGTCCGGGGGGGACAGGGGCCTACGAGCAGTACTTC. This translates into CASSPGGTGAYEQYF.

V and J are TRBV7-6 and TRBJ2-5; tentative D call: TRBD2 (6 bases). The CDR3 consists of 16 residues. Trimming pared 1 base from V and 0 bases from J, leaving 12 bases between. The germline CDR1 and CDR2 sequences are SGHVS and FNYEAQ. CDR3 region: CASSLGLARNQETQYF. The CDR3 region has the DNA TGTGCCAGCAGCTTAGGGCTAGCGAGGAACCAAGAGACCCAGTACTTC.

The V call is TRBV5-1, the J call TRBJ2-1; 13 nucleotides align to TRBD2. Germline assignment: CDR1 SGHRS and CDR2 YFSETQ. V lost 2 bases, J lost 5 bases, and 13 bases stayed unmatched. This CDR3 is 19 amino acids long. The chain's CDR3 is CASSFGLAGEWNKHNEQFF. DNA for the CDR3: TGCGCCAGCAGCTTCGGACTAGCGGGGGAGTGGAACAAACACAATGAGCAGTTCTTC. The variable domain in full, completed from reference TRBV5-1 and TRBJ2-1, reads KAGVTQTPRYLIKTRGQQVTLSCSPISGHRSVSWYQQTPGQGLQFLFEYFSETQRNKGNFPGRFSGRQFSNSRSEMNVSTLELGDSALYLCASSFGLAGEWNKHNEQFFGPGTRLTVL.

This chain uses TRBV5-5 with TRBJ2-3; D is perhaps TRBD2 (5 bases). Germline CDR1 and CDR2: SGHKS and YYEKEE (reference sequence). The CDR3 runs to 14 residues. Trimming removed 2 bases from V and 2 bases from J, with 9 bases in between. The CDR3 DNA is TGTGCCAGCAGCTTTGCTAGCCCCACAGATACGCAGTATTTT. Amino acid sequence: CASSFASPTDTQYF.

The rearrangement joins TRBV15 to TRBJ1-1; tentatively, D is TRBD1 (6 bases). V lost 4 bases and J lost 0, with 21 bases in between. Germline values: CDR1 LNHNV, CDR2 YYDKDF (reference sequence). This CDR3 is 18 amino acids long. DNA of the CDR3: TGTGCCACCAGCAAATTCGGGGGGCAGGAGTGGATGAACACTGAAGCTTTCTTT. Translated, it gives CATSKFGGQEWMNTEAFF.

J is TRBJ1-1 and V is TRBV9; no firm D call. V was shortened by 3 bases and J by 6 bases, with 12 bases between the two germline ends. Per the germline V gene, CDR1 is SGDLS and CDR2 is YYNGEE. The length of the CDR3 is 13 residues. The CDR3 here is CASSGSERPEAFF. CDR3 nucleotides: TGTGCCAGCAGCGGTTCGGAGCGTCCTGAAGCTTTCTTT.

The rearrangement links TRBV2 to TRBJ2-3; 9 positions agree with TRBD2. This CDR3 has 16 amino acids. CDR1 and CDR2 from the germline V gene are SNHLY and FYNNEI. With V trimmed by 4 bases and J by 0 bases, 5 bases remained unmatched. CDR3 amino acids: CASSAGLAGSTDTQYF. The CDR3 region has the DNA TGTGCCAGCAGTGCAGGGCTAGCGGGAAGCACAGATACGCAGTATTTT.

The chain has TRBV28 and TRBJ2-1; a possible D gene is TRBD2 (5 bases). This CDR3 spans 11 amino acids. Germline CDR1 and CDR2: MDHEN and SYDVKM. The ends were cut back, 2 bases at V and 9 bases at J, with 5 bases in the middle. CDR3 sequence (DNA): TGTGCCAGCAGTTTACGGGGTGAGCAGTTCTTC. Protein: CASSLRGEQFF.

The J gene is TRBJ1-1, the V gene TRBV27, with 8 nucleotides matching TRBD1. Germline assignment: CDR1 MNHEY and CDR2 SMNVEV (reference sequence). Trimming cost V 6 bases and J 2 bases; bases outside gene matches: 8. The CDR3 has 15 residues. This CDR3 reads CASRPWGQANTEAFF. CDR3 bases: TGTGCCAGCAGGCCCTGGGGACAGGCTAACACTGAAGCTTTCTTT.

This rearrangement joins TRBV19 to TRBJ2-1, with D tentatively TRBD1 (5 bases). CDR3 size: 15 residues. The germline V gene encodes CDR1 LNHDA and CDR2 SQIVND (reference sequence). The V gene lost 1 base and the J gene lost 0 bases, with 7 bases spanning the gap. CDR3 region: CASSIGQSSYNEQFF. The CDR3 DNA follows: TGTGCCAGTAGTATAGGACAGAGCTCCTACAATGAGCAGTTCTTC.

This chain links TRBV28 with TRBJ1-1; 9 bases fit TRBD1. The V and J ends lost 5 bases and 5 bases, in that order; junction bases with no gene match: 9. The CDR3 loop spans 15 amino acids. Germline V gene sequence: CDR1 MDHEN, CDR2 SYDVKM. This CDR3 is CASSPKTGGGTEAFF. CDR3 DNA sequence: TGTGCCAGCAGTCCAAAAACAGGGGGCGGTACTGAAGCTTTCTTT.

CDR3 coding DNA: TGTGCCAGCCGCCTAGGACAGGGCCAGACCCAGTACTTC. Translation gives CASRLGQGQTQYF. V and J are TRBV6-5 and TRBJ2-5, with 8 positions matching TRBD1. The V gene's germline CDR1 is MNHEY and CDR2 SVGAGI. J gave up 6 bases and V 8 bases, and 8 bases lay outside the gene matches. This CDR3 has 13 amino acids.

The V gene is TRBV7-9, the J gene TRBJ1-2; D might be TRBD1 (6 bases). Trimming stripped 3 bases from V and 7 bases from J, with 12 bases between. The CDR3 spans 13 residues. Germline-derived CDR1 and CDR2 are SEHNR and FQNEAQ (reference sequence). The CDR3 is CASSFQGRSGYTF. CDR3 nucleotide sequence: TGTGCCAGCAGCTTTCAGGGGCGGAGTGGCTACACCTTC.

The chain employs TRBV9 and TRBJ2-3; D gene uncertain. This CDR3 is 14 amino acids long. V gave up 4 bases and J gave up 4 bases, with 13 bases separating them. Germline lookup yields CDR1 SGDLS and CDR2 YYNGEE. The CDR3: CASSPTVDSDTQYF. The CDR3 DNA sequence: TGTGCCAGCAGCCCCACGGTCGATTCAGATACGCAGTATTTT.

The rearrangement uses TRBV9 and TRBJ2-3; possible D gene TRBD1, 7 bases. V shed 3 bases and J shed 1 base, with 15 bases lying between them. The CDR3 has 16 residues. Germline V gene data show CDR1 as SGDLS and CDR2 as YYNGEE. CDR3 coding DNA: TGTGCCAGCAGCGCCGCAGGGGGGTCTGGCACAGATACGCAGTATTTT. Translated: CASSAAGGSGTDTQYF.

The chain combines TRBV7-3 with TRBJ2-1; 10 positions agree with TRBD2. The CDR3 has 16 amino acids. V gave up 3 bases and J gave up 6 bases; unmatched junction bases: 8. The germline V gene has CDR1 SGHTA and CDR2 FQGTGA. Written as DNA, the CDR3 is TGTGCCAGCAGCTTGGGGCTAGCGGGAGTTCGCAATGAGCAGTTCTTC. Amino acids: CASSLGLAGVRNEQFF.

V and J are TRBV2 and TRBJ2-1; the D gene is possibly TRBD2 (7 bases). Trimming stripped 6 bases from V and 4 bases from J, with 19 bases between. The CDR3 is made up of 16 amino acids. CDR1 is SNHLY and CDR2 is FYNNEI in the germline V gene. The CDR3 is CASRGLTSRGYNEQFF. For the CDR3, the DNA is TGTGCCAGCAGGGGCCTGACTAGCAGGGGATACAATGAGCAGTTCTTC. Full variable domain (outside the CDR3, taken from reference TRBV2 and TRBJ2-1): EPEVTQTPSHQVTQMGQEVILRCVPISNHLYFYWYRQILGQKVEFLVSFYNNEISEKSEIFDDQFSVERPDGSNFTLKIRSTKLEDSAMYFCASRGLTSRGYNEQFFGPGTRLTVL.

The chain employs TRBV27 and TRBJ2-1; weak D call: TRBD2 (5 bases). Germline assignment: CDR1 MNHEY and CDR2 SMNVEV (reference sequence). This CDR3 has 15 amino acids. V was cut by 2 bases and J by 8 bases, with 16 bases left in between. The CDR3: CASSLNRLPGDEQFF. The CDR3 region has the DNA TGTGCCAGCAGTTTAAATCGTCTTCCCGGGGATGAGCAGTTCTTC.

This chain connects TRBV9 to TRBJ2-3; 7 nucleotides line up with TRBD1. Losses at the gene ends were 3 bases for V and 1 base for J; bases not matched to a gene: 8. The CDR3 extends over 16 amino acids. The germline V gene has CDR1 SGDLS and CDR2 YYNGEE. CDR3 sequence (DNA): TGTGCCAGCAGCGCACAACAGGGGTTGGGCACAGATACGCAGTATTTT. Translation: CASSAQQGLGTDTQYF.

V gene TRBV5-1 combines with J gene TRBJ2-7; D is ambiguous. V gave up 0 bases and J gave up 2 bases, with 6 bases separating them. Germline V gene lookup returns CDR1 SGHRS and CDR2 YFSETQ. The CDR3 is 13 amino acids. The CDR3, as DNA: TGCGCCAGCAGCTTGGGGCCAGCCTACGAGCAGTACTTC. It codes for CASSLGPAYEQYF.

The V and J genes are TRBV7-3 and TRBJ2-1; 7 bases are a match to TRBD1. Germline trimming cut 6 bases from V and 1 base from J; bases unmatched to any gene: 9. Per germline, CDR1 SGHTA and CDR2 FQGTGA. The CDR3 has 16 residues. This CDR3 reads CASSPEGARSYNEQFF. CDR3 sequence (DNA): TGTGCCAGCAGTCCAGAGGGGGCCCGTTCCTACAATGAGCAGTTCTTC.

The genes are TRBV30 and TRBJ1-5, with 7 bases aligning to TRBD1. The CDR3 loop spans 14 amino acids. Looked up from germline, CDR1 is GTSNPN and CDR2 is SVGIG (reference sequence). The V gene end was trimmed by 8 bases and the J gene end by 4 bases; junction bases not matched to a gene: 11. The CDR3 coding sequence is TGTGCCGGGCCCGGACAGGCGACAAATCAGCCCCAGCATTTT. This codes for CAGPGQATNQPQHF.

The J gene is TRBJ1-2, the V gene TRBV6-1, with 8 bases identical to TRBD1. CDR1 MNHNS and CDR2 SASEGT come from the germline V gene. J was trimmed by 3 bases and V by 6 bases; bases with no gene match: 9. The CDR3 spans 15 residues. The CDR3 DNA follows: TGTGCCAGCAGAGACTCAGGGGGCGAGGACTATGGCTACACCTTC. This encodes CASRDSGGEDYGYTF.

The chain carries TRBV18 and TRBJ2-7, with TRBD1 matching over 11 bases. Germline assignment: CDR1 KGHSH and CDR2 LQKENI. CDR3 length: 16 amino acids. After removal of 2 bases from V and 2 bases from J, the junction contained 5 bases not matched to a gene. The CDR3 bases are TGTGCCAGCTCACCAACCGGGACAGGGGGAGCCTACGAGCAGTACTTC. The encoded protein is CASSPTGTGGAYEQYF.

The rearrangement links TRBV7-9 to TRBJ2-3; possibly TRBD2 for D (6 bases). With 4 bases removed from V and 0 bases from J, the gap between germline ends came to 17 bases. The germline V gene encodes CDR1 SEHNR and CDR2 FQNEAQ (reference sequence). The CDR3 loop spans 17 amino acids. Here the CDR3 reads CASSSRDGGTSTDTQYF. As DNA, the CDR3 is TGTGCCAGCAGCTCCCGGGACGGCGGGACTAGCACAGATACGCAGTATTTT.

The chain couples TRBV2 to TRBJ2-3; no reliable D call. The germline gives CDR1 SNHLY, CDR2 FYNNEI. V was trimmed by 7 bases and J by 10 bases, leaving 12 bases between them. The CDR3 covers 11 residues. DNA of the CDR3: TGTGCCAGCAAAGACACTTCTGCGCAGTATTTT. This sequence encodes CASKDTSAQYF.

This chain joins TRBV11-3 and TRBJ2-3; 8 bases agree with TRBD1. The germline V gene encodes CDR1 SGHNT and CDR2 YENEEA. CDR3 length: 15 amino acids. The junction had 6 bases not matched to a gene; V was cut back by 5 bases and J by 2 bases. Written as DNA, the CDR3 is TGTGCCAGCAGCCTTACAGGGGGTCTCACAGATACGCAGTATTTT. It encodes CASSLTGGLTDTQYF. Full variable domain (rest looked up from reference TRBV11-3 and TRBJ2-3): EAGVVQSPRYKIIEKKQPVAFWCNPISGHNTLYWYLQNLGQGPELLIRYENEEAVDDSQLPKDRFSAERLKGVDSTLKIQPAELGDSAVYLCASSLTGGLTDTQYFGPGTRLTVL.

The chain employs TRBV11-2 and TRBJ1-4; D is possibly TRBD1 (5 bases). The germline V gene encodes CDR1 SGHAT and CDR2 FQNNGV. Trimming cost V 5 bases and J 7 bases, with 14 bases left between them. This CDR3 is 14 amino acids long. The CDR3 DNA sequence: TGTGCCAGCAGCCGAGGCGGGGGTGGTGAAAAACTGTTTTTT. It yields the protein CASSRGGGGEKLFF.